The entry below describes one T cell receptor beta chain. These data are taken from a study of blood T cell repertoires in COVID-19. In the study overall: Material from acute and convalescent COVID-19 was sourced from the United States, Italy and Spain.

Original processing methods: Cell counts per sample came from amplifying reference gene primers. Profiling relied on immunoSEQ multiplex PCR, and the TCRdb table lists in-frame clones only, not all of them. Clonal size and the V and J genes are those of that table, whereas D and trimming came from the DNA. The table has over 150,000 clones, roughly 80% seen once. CDR1 and CDR2 from the germline V gene are SEHNR and FQNEAQ (reference sequence). The V end was cut by 5 bases, the J end by 3 bases, with 13 bases between. CDR3 size: 14 residues. The TCR was taken from a woman aged 60-75 years with acute or convalescent COVID-19. Sequenced input: peripheral blood. The V and J genes are TRBV7-9 and TRBJ1-1; TRBD1 is a possible D gene (5 bases). The CDR3 region has the DNA TGTGCCAGCAGCCCGCGGGGGGGAGACACTGAAGCTTTCTTT. Protein sequence: CASSPRGGDTEAFF.